Presented here are 14 T cell receptor beta chains from one specimen sequenced in a study of T cell clones after liver transplantation. TCRdb's copy holds only in-frame clones and misses some; the assay was immunoSEQ multiplex PCR. The table has tens of thousands of clones, over 85% seen once; the top ten hold less than 3%. The input for sequencing was CD4+ T cells from blood, taken before liver transplant. The receptors were gathered from a human donor who received a liver transplant.

The V and J genes are TRBV23-1 and TRBJ1-2; TRBD1 aligns across 7 bases. TRBV23-1 is treated as an ORF (open reading frame) with a function not yet certain. The J segment lost 8 bases and the V segment lost 0 bases, leaving 9 bases of the junction unmatched. This CDR3 spans 15 amino acids. Written as DNA, the CDR3 is TGCGCCAGCAGTCAATCCTTACAGGGGTCGAAGGGCTACACCTTC. This translates into CASSQSLQGSKGYTF.

J is TRBJ2-7 and V is TRBV5-6; D is unclear. The CDR3 consists of 15 residues. V was clipped by 1 base and J by 0 bases, with 11 bases between them. CDR1 is SGHDT, CDR2 YYEEEE, per germline. The CDR3, as DNA: TGTGCCAGCAGCTTGAGCCGGTACATCTCCTACGAGCAGTACTTC. It encodes CASSLSRYISYEQYF.

V is TRBV11-3 and J is TRBJ2-7, with a weak D call TRBD1 (6 bases). The V and J ends lost 5 bases and 2 bases respectively, with 13 bases between them. Per germline, CDR1 SGHNT and CDR2 YENEEA. The CDR3 has 14 residues. The DNA of the CDR3 is TGTGCCAGCAGCGTGTCCGGACAGACCTACGAGCAGTACTTC. Residues: CASSVSGQTYEQYF.

This clone was counted once. This sequence joins TRBV25-1 and TRBJ1-5; no reliable D call. This CDR3 has 16 residues. From germline, CDR1 is MGHDK and CDR2 SYGVNS. Deletions cut 3 bases from V and 4 bases from J, with 16 bases between. This CDR3 reads CASSDSIGGPNQPQHF. The CDR3 DNA reads TGTGCCAGCAGTGACTCAATCGGCGGCCCGAATCAGCCCCAGCATTTT.

In DNA form, the CDR3 reads TGTGCCAGCAGGCAGGGGGCGGTCACTGAAGCTTTCTTT. Protein sequence: CASRQGAVTEAFF. This rearrangement joins TRBV25-1 to TRBJ1-1; 8 bases match TRBD1. V lost 6 bases, J lost 4 bases, and 4 bases stayed unmatched. Germline V lookup: CDR1 MGHDK, CDR2 SYGVNS. This CDR3 has 13 amino acids. Using reference TRBV25-1 and TRBJ1-1 for the parts outside the CDR3, the full variable domain is EADIYQTPRYLVIGTGKKITLECSQTMGHDKMYWYQQDPGMELHLIHYSYGVNSTEKGDLSSESTVSRIRTEHFPLTLESARPSHTSQYLCASRQGAVTEAFFGQGTRLTVV.

The V gene is TRBV5-6, the J gene TRBJ1-5; D call uncertain. There are 16 residues in the CDR3. V was cut by 0 bases and J by 1 base, with 11 bases left in between. The germline gives CDR1 SGHDT, CDR2 YYEEEE. DNA for the CDR3: TGTGCCAGCAGCTTGGCCAAAGGGATCAGCAATCAGCCCCAGCATTTT. Protein sequence: CASSLAKGISNQPQHF. The full variable domain, in which reference TRBV5-6 and TRBJ1-5 provide the parts outside the CDR3, is DAGVTQSPTHLIKTRGQQVTLRCSPKSGHDTVSWYQQALGQGPQFIFQYYEEEERQRGNFPDRFSGHQFPNYSSELNVNALLLGDSALYLCASSLAKGISNQPQHFGDGTRLSIL.

This clone was detected only a few times. The chain joins TRBV5-4 to TRBJ2-7; no clear D. The CDR3 length is 13 residues. V dropped 2 bases and J dropped 2 bases, with 8 bases sitting between them. Germline V gene lookup returns CDR1 SGHNT and CDR2 YYREEE (reference sequence). CDR3: CASSLGRTYEQYF. In DNA form, the CDR3 reads TGTGCCAGCAGCTTAGGACGGACCTACGAGCAGTACTTC.

The chain uses TRBV6-6 and TRBJ2-1; a weak D match, TRBD1 (5 bases). The CDR3 runs to 14 residues. Germline V CDR1 and CDR2: MNHNY, SVGAGI (reference sequence). Trimming took off 0 bases at V and 12 bases at J, with 15 bases between the two ends. The CDR3 DNA is TGTGCCAGCAGTTACTCGGCAGGGATGCCAGGGCAGTTCTTC. This gives the protein CASSYSAGMPGQFF.

The chain carries TRBV7-6 and TRBJ2-3, with D maybe TRBD2 (6 bases). The germline V gene has CDR1 SGHVS and CDR2 FNYEAQ. The CDR3 totals 16 residues. V lost 1 base to trimming and J lost 6 bases, with 17 bases between them. CDR3 protein: CASSLGGGTAGDTQYF. The CDR3 nucleotides are TGTGCCAGCAGCTTAGGAGGTGGGACTGCCGGGGATACGCAGTATTTT.

The V call is TRBV6-6, the J call TRBJ1-3; 8 nucleotides line up with TRBD1. This CDR3 has 14 residues. Germline V lookup: CDR1 MNHNY, CDR2 SVGAGI (reference sequence). V gave up 9 bases and J gave up 0 bases; unmatched junction bases: 4. CDR3 protein: CASSQGASGNTIYF. Here the CDR3 DNA reads TGTGCCAGTTCCCAGGGGGCCTCTGGAAACACCATATATTTT.

V is TRBV7-9 and J is TRBJ2-1; TRBD2 matches 14 bases. The CDR3 runs 15 residues. The germline V gene has CDR1 SEHNR and CDR2 FQNEAQ (reference sequence). J gave up 12 bases and V 5 bases, and 9 bases lay outside the gene matches. For the CDR3, the DNA is TGTGCCAGCAGCCCAGGTGGGACTAGCGGGAGTGGGCAGTTCTTC. Translating gives CASSPGGTSGSGQFF.

The V gene is TRBV27, the J gene TRBJ1-5; 7 bases match TRBD1. Germline CDR1 MNHEY, CDR2 SMNVEV (reference sequence). V gave up 6 bases and J gave up 4 bases; unmatched junction bases: 12. The CDR3 length is 16 residues. CDR3 nucleotides: TGTGCCAGCAGACCCCGGACCACAGGGGAAAATCAGCCCCAGCATTTT. Protein: CASRPRTTGENQPQHF.

V is TRBV11-3 and J is TRBJ1-1; D uncertain. The germline V and J ends were trimmed by 5 bases and 4 bases, with 17 bases remaining between them. This CDR3 region has 15 residues. Germline V lookup: CDR1 SGHNT, CDR2 YENEEA. In nucleotides, the CDR3 is TGTGCCAGCAGCCCAGACACCCCGGGGAGCACTGAAGCTTTCTTT. Its protein is CASSPDTPGSTEAFF.

The chain uses TRBV29-1 and TRBJ2-7; either TRBD1 or TRBD2 may supply D (6 bases each). This CDR3 spans 12 amino acids. Trimming removed 4 bases at V and 4 bases at J, with 11 bases between. Germline CDR1 SQVTM, CDR2 ANQGSEA. Written as DNA, the CDR3 is TGCAGCGTTGGGGGGGCCGGGTACGAGCAGTACTTC. Its translation is CSVGGAGYEQYF.